The rows below give T cell receptor beta chains drawn from one sample of a study of T cells in Graves' hyperthyroidism and ophthalmopathy. TCRdb re-called the multiplex PCR reads through MiXCR, storing one row per CDR3 protein. The top ten hold around 13% of the sample, which has about 640,000 distinct CDR3 sequences, approximately 15% seen once. Source material: blood. These TCRs come from a woman aged 45 to 65 with Graves' ophthalmopathy. The CDR3 runs from the conserved cysteine through the conserved F or W. Each record gives: V gene, clone size, D gene, J gene, CDR3 DNA, CDR3 protein. A D gene is named only where the DNA matches it firmly. Where a row states a size, it is once, few, many or the class of an expanded clone; other rows omit it.

TRBV5-6	few	TRBD1	TRBJ1-5	TGTGCCAGCAGCTACAGACAGGGGGCATATCAGCCCCAGCATTTT	CASSYRQGAYQPQHF
TRBV12-3/TRBV12-4	many	TRBD1	TRBJ1-5	TGTGCCAGCAGTCTTGGGGACAGGGGGTTTCAGCCCCAGCATTTT	CASSLGDRGFQPQHF
TRBV9	many	-	TRBJ2-1	TGTGCCAGCAGCGCGACGGTTAGGACGGATTACAATGAGCAGTTCTTC	CASSATVRTDYNEQFF
TRBV3-1	many	-	TRBJ2-3	TGTGCCAGCAGCCGCCGACTGACAGATACGCAGTATTTT	CASSRRLTDTQYF
TRBV28	-	-	TRBJ2-1	TGTGCCAGCAGTTCGACCGGGACAATCGATGAGCAGTTCTTC	CASSSTGTIDEQFF
TRBV5-1	-	-	TRBJ2-5	TGCGCCAGCAGCTCCGAGAGGACATGGGAGACCCAGTACTTC	CASSSERTWETQYF
TRBV24-1	-	-	TRBJ2-3	TGTGCCACCAGTGACCTCGACTGGACTAGCACAGATACGCAGTATTTT	CATSDLDWTSTDTQYF
TRBV28	few	TRBD1	TRBJ2-7	TGTGCCAGCAGTTCTATCTGGGACAGGGAGAGCGAGCAGTACTTC	CASSSIWDRESEQYF
TRBV14	-	-	TRBJ1-4	TGTGCCAGCAGCCAAGATCTTGGTGGGAGGGAAAAACTGTTTTTT	CASSQDLGGREKLFF
TRBV24-1	-	-	TRBJ1-5	TGTGCCACCAGTCCTGGATCCTATAGCAATCAGCCCCAGCATTTT	CATSPGSYSNQPQHF
TRBV2	-	TRBD2	TRBJ2-3	TGTGCCAGCAGCACCCATAGCGGGATACCCACAGATACGCAGTATTTT	CASSTHSGIPTDTQYF
TRBV7-3	few	TRBD2	TRBJ2-4	TGTGCCAGCAGCTTCGCGGGGGAAAACATTCAGTACTTC	CASSFAGENIQYF
TRBV24-1	many	-	TRBJ2-7	TGTGCCACCAGTGATTTCCCAGCGGAGAAATACGAGCAGTACTTC	CATSDFPAEKYEQYF
TRBV11-3	many	-	TRBJ2-7	TGTGCCAGCAGCTACGTGGCCGCCTCCTTCTACGAGCAGTACTTC	CASSYVAASFYEQYF
TRBV20-1	-	TRBD1	TRBJ2-5	TGCAGTCCGCGAGGCAGGGGGCTTGAGACCCAGTACTTC	CSPRGRGLETQYF
TRBV6-2/TRBV6-3	many	-	TRBJ1-4	TGTGCCAGCAGTTACTCTCCGGGACAACGAAAACTGTTTTTT	CASSYSPGQRKLFF
TRBV7-2	many	TRBD2	TRBJ2-3	TGTGCCAGCAGCTTAGAGGGCTGGGTACTAGCGGGAGCCCGAGATACGCAGTATTTT	CASSLEGWVLAGARDTQYF
TRBV20-1	many	TRBD1	TRBJ2-7	TGCAGTGCTTCCCATCTAACGGGACAGAGCAACGAGCAGTACTTC	CSASHLTGQSNEQYF
TRBV20-1	many	-	TRBJ2-5	TGCAGTGCTAGAGAGACCCAGCCGGGGCCCCAGTACTTC	CSARETQPGPQYF
TRBV28	many	-	TRBJ2-4	TGTGCCAGCAGTTGGGGCGGGGAAGGGTTAGCCAAAAACATTCAGTACTTC	CASSWGGEGLAKNIQYF
TRBV20-1	-	TRBD2	TRBJ2-3	TGCAGTGCTGAGGGACTAGCGGGAGAAGCAGGCACAGATACGCAGTATTTT	CSAEGLAGEAGTDTQYF
TRBV12-3/TRBV12-4	many	TRBD1	TRBJ2-5	TGTGCCAGCAGTTTCCAGGGGGAAGAGACCCAGTACTTC	CASSFQGEETQYF
TRBV5-5	few	-	TRBJ2-1	TGTGCCAGCAGCTTACCTCCCCAGGGGTCCTACAATGAGCAGTTCTTC	CASSLPPQGSYNEQFF
TRBV7-2	many	TRBD1	TRBJ1-2	TGTGCCAGCAGCCGGGACAGGCAGGGTGGCTACACCTTC	CASSRDRQGGYTF
TRBV6-1	many	TRBD1	TRBJ1-5	TGTGCCAGCAGTCCCCCCCACAGGGGCAGCAATCAGCCCCAGCATTTT	CASSPPHRGSNQPQHF
TRBV11-2	many	-	TRBJ2-1	TGTGCCAGCAGCTTAGATCAGCTATCCTACAATGAGCAGTTCTTC	CASSLDQLSYNEQFF
TRBV11-2	many	-	TRBJ2-1	TGTGCCAGCAGGACCGTATATGAGCAGTTCTTC	CASRTVYEQFF
TRBV4-1	few	TRBD1	TRBJ1-2	TGCGCCAGCAGCCAAGATCCTGTTAAGACGGGACAGGGGGCTGGCTATGGCTACACCTTC	CASSQDPVKTGQGAGYGYTF
TRBV29-1	-	-	TRBJ2-5	TGCAGCGTTCGTGGGGGGCGGGAGCGTTCGGAGACCCAGTACTTC	CSVRGGRERSETQYF
TRBV30	many	-	TRBJ2-3	TGTGCCTGGAGTGTCCGGCTTAACACAGATACGCAGTATTTT	CAWSVRLNTDTQYF
TRBV6-2/TRBV6-3	-	TRBD1	TRBJ2-4	TGTGCCAGCAGTCCAGGGGGCAACATTCAGTACTTC	CASSPGGNIQYF
TRBV30	many	-	TRBJ1-2	TGTGCCTGGAGTACCGGGACAACTGGTAACTATGGCTACACCTTC	CAWSTGTTGNYGYTF
TRBV9	-	-	TRBJ2-2	TGTGCCAGCAGCGTCAGCGATTCGAACACCGGGGAGCTGTTTTTT	CASSVSDSNTGELFF
TRBV12-3/TRBV12-4	-	TRBD2	TRBJ2-3	TGTGCCACTTCTTGGGGACCAGCGGGAGACTACGATACGCAGTATTTT	CATSWGPAGDYDTQYF
TRBV27	few	-	TRBJ2-2	TGTGCCAGCAGTTTATTTACAGACACCGGGGAGCTGTTTTTT	CASSLFTDTGELFF
TRBV2	many	-	TRBJ2-2	TGTGCCAGCAGCGTAGTTTGGGGTATCGGGGAGCTGTTTTTT	CASSVVWGIGELFF
TRBV19	-	TRBD1	TRBJ1-5	TGTGCCAGTAGTGAACAGGGGGTAGGCGGTCAGCCCCAGCATTTT	CASSEQGVGGQPQHF
TRBV3-1	many	-	TRBJ1-1	TGTGCCAGCAGCCTGGGGGTACTGAACACTGAAGCTTTCTTT	CASSLGVLNTEAFF
TRBV18	many	TRBD2	TRBJ2-1	TGTGCCAGCTCACGGTCCCCAGCGGGGGGGAATGAGCAGTTCTTC	CASSRSPAGGNEQFF
TRBV5-1	-	-	TRBJ2-2	TGCGCCAGCAGCTTGCCCATGAACACCGGGGAGCTGTTTTTT	CASSLPMNTGELFF
TRBV30	many	-	TRBJ2-2	TGTGCCTGGAGTGTAACAACCGGGGAGCTGTTTTTT	CAWSVTTGELFF
TRBV4-2	few	TRBD2	TRBJ2-3	TGTGCCAGCAGCCAAGTTGGGACTAGCGGGAGCCCAGATACGCAGTATTTT	CASSQVGTSGSPDTQYF
TRBV24-1	-	TRBD2	TRBJ2-1	TGTGCCACCAGTGATCCCCGGACTAGCGGGAGGAGGGGTGAGCAGTTCTTC	CATSDPRTSGRRGEQFF
TRBV29-1	few	TRBD1	TRBJ2-2	TGCAGCGTGACACAGGGGGCGAACACCGGGGAGCTGTTTTTT	CSVTQGANTGELFF